This T cell receptor beta chain emerged from a study of identical twins. The CDR3 totals 14 residues. V lost 1 base to trimming and J lost 7 bases, with 11 bases between them. Germline V gene sequence: CDR1 MGHRA, CDR2 YSYEKL. This clonotype has only a few counts. Each CDR3 protein is one row after TCRdb ran MiXCR on the 5' RACE reads. Altogether about 390,000 distinct CDR3 sequences are present, 9% to 10% being singletons, with the ten largest covering about 9.1%. The source of this sequence is a woman between 50 and 59 years old in good health. The chain couples TRBV4-1 to TRBJ2-1; D gene ambiguous. What was sequenced was naive T cells sorted from blood. CDR3 loop: CASSQGALTNEQFF. The CDR3, as DNA: TGCGCCAGCAGCCAAGGGGCACTAACAAATGAGCAGTTCTTC.